The entry that follows covers one TCR beta chain sequence. TCRdb keeps only in-frame clones here, not all; method: immunoSEQ multiplex PCR. The sample lists about 110,000 clones, about 90% seen once, with 1.6% in the top ten. The data are from a study of T cell changes during pregnancy in multiple sclerosis. Germline V lookup: CDR1 MNHEY, CDR2 SVGAGI. Trimming cost V 6 bases and J 0 bases, with 6 bases left between them. CDR3 length equals 13 residues. This TCR was recovered from a female donor with multiple sclerosis, enrolled in a pregnancy study. The rearrangement links TRBV6-5 to TRBJ2-1, with D uncertain. The sequences come from peripheral blood, collected before pregnancy. CDR3: CASSPTSYNEQFF. CDR3 nucleotide sequence: TGTGCCAGCAGCCCTACCTCCTACAATGAGCAGTTCTTC.